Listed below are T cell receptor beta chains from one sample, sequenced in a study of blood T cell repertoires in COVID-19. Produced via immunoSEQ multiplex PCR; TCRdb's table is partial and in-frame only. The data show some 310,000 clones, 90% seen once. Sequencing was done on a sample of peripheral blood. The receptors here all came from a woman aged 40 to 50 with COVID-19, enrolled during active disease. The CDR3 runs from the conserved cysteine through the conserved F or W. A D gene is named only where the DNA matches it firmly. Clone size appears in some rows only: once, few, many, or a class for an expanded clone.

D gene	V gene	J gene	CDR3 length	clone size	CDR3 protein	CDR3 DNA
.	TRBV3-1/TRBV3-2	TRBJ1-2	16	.	CASSQVLEGKSYGYTF	TGTGCCAGCAGCCAAGTCCTTGAGGGCAAGAGCTATGGCTACACCTTC
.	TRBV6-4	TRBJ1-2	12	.	CASSDSGLGYTF	TGTGCCAGCAGTGACTCGGGACTTGGCTACACCTTC
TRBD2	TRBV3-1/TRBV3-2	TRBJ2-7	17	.	CASSNPGLAGVPGEQYF	TGTGCCAGCAGCAATCCGGGACTAGCGGGGGTGCCGGGAGAGCAGTACTTC
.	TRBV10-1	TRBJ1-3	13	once	CASNLDTGNTIYF	TGCGCCAGCAATTTGGACACTGGAAACACCATATATTTT
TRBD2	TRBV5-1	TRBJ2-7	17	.	CASRHGTSGSFAYEQYF	TGCGCCAGCAGACATGGGACTAGCGGGAGTTTCGCTTACGAGCAGTACTTC
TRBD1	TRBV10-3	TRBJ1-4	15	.	CAISRSGTVNEKLFF	TGTGCCATCAGTCGGTCCGGGACAGTGAATGAAAAACTGTTTTTT
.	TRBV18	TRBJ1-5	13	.	CASSPLLNQPQHF	TGTGCCAGCTCACCCTTACTGAATCAGCCCCAGCATTTT
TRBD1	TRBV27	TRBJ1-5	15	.	CASSTGTGGIQPQHF	TGTGCCAGCAGTACCGGGACAGGGGGTATTCAGCCCCAGCATTTT
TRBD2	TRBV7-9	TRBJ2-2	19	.	CASSSSGLAGVYNTGELFF	TGTGCCAGCAGCTCCTCGGGACTAGCGGGGGTCTATAACACCGGGGAGCTGTTTTTT
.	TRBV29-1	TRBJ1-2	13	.	CSVERSRNYGYTF	TGCAGCGTTGAGAGGTCTCGTAACTATGGCTACACCTTC
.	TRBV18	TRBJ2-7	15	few	CASSPLTQSAYEQYF	TGTGCCAGCTCACCACTTACACAGTCCGCCTACGAGCAGTACTTC
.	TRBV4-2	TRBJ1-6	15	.	CASSQDLRGFSPLHF	TGTGCCAGCAGCCAAGATCTCAGGGGCTTTTCACCCCTCCACTTT
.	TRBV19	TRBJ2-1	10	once	CATAKTRQFF	TGTGCCACCGCCAAAACGCGGCAGTTCTTC
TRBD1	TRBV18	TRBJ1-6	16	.	CASSQSSGTGYSPLHF	TGTGCCAGCTCACAGAGCTCCGGGACAGGGTATTCACCCCTCCACTTT
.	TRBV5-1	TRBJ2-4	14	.	CASSLSLAKNIQYF	TGCGCCAGCAGCTTGAGCCTAGCCAAAAACATTCAGTACTTC
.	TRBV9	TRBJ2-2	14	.	CASSVAGTTGELFF	TGTGCCAGCAGCGTAGCGGGAACCACCGGGGAGCTGTTTTTT
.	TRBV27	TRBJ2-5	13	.	CASSSFLTETQYF	TGTGCCAGCAGTTCCTTCCTAACAGAGACCCAGTACTTC
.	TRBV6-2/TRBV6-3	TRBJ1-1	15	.	CASSSRGLGNTEAFF	TGTGCCAGCAGTTCCCGGGGACTCGGGAACACTGAAGCTTTCTTT
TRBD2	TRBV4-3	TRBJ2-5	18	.	CASSQVVPHPSGGETQYF	TGCGCCAGCAGCCAAGTGGTCCCGCACCCTAGCGGGGGGGAGACCCAGTACTTC
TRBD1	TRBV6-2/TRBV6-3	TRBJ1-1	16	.	CASSYPGTGENTEAFF	TGTGCCAGCAGTTACCCTGGGACAGGGGAGAACACTGAAGCTTTCTTT
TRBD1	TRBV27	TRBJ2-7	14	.	CASSLNSGQGTFHF	TGTGCCAGCAGTCTCAACTCCGGACAGGGGACTTTCCACTTC
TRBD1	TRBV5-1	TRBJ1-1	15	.	CASSLQGTGYTEAFF	TGCGCCAGCAGCTTGCAAGGGACAGGGTACACTGAAGCTTTCTTT
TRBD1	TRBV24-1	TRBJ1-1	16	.	CATSDSRTGSFTEAFF	TGTGCCACCAGTGATTCGAGGACAGGGAGCTTTACTGAAGCTTTCTTT
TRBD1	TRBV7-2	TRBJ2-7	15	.	CASSSGQGAEGEQYF	TGTGCCAGCAGCTCCGGACAGGGGGCGGAAGGGGAGCAGTACTTC
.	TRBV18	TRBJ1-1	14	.	CASSPTGWNTEAFF	TGTGCCAGCTCACCAACAGGGTGGAACACTGAAGCTTTCTTT
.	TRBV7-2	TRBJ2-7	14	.	CASSLAGGEYKGYF	TGTGCCAGCAGCCTCGCCGGGGGTGAATATAAGGGGTACTTC
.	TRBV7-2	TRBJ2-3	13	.	CASSLERADTQYF	TGTGCCAGCAGCTTAGAACGGGCAGATACGCAGTATTTT
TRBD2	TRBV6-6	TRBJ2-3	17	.	CASSPTSGSYSADTQYF	TGTGCCAGCAGTCCGACTAGCGGGAGCTATTCGGCAGATACGCAGTATTTT
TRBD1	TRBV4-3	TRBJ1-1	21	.	CASSQDLQSPGQLPLNTEAFF	TGCGCCAGCAGCCAAGATCTCCAATCCCCGGGACAGCTCCCCTTGAACACTGAAGCTTTCTTT
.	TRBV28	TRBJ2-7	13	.	CASRGTFSYEQYF	TGTGCCAGCAGGGGGACTTTTTCCTACGAGCAGTACTTC
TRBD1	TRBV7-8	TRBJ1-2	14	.	CAGKKQGSNYGYTF	TGTGCCGGCAAAAAACAGGGGTCTAACTATGGCTACACCTTC
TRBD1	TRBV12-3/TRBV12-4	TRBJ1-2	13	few	CASSVRDRGTYTF	TGTGCCAGCAGTGTACGGGACAGGGGAACATACACCTTC
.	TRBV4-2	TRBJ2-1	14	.	CASSPRLTYNEQFF	TGTGCCAGCAGCCCGAGACTTACCTACAATGAGCAGTTCTTC
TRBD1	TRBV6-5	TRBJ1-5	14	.	CASSQSGGYQPQHF	TGTGCCAGCAGTCAATCAGGGGGGTACCAGCCCCAGCATTTT
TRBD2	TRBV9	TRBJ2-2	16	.	CASSVPSGGGIGELFF	TGTGCCAGCAGCGTTCCTAGCGGGGGCGGAATCGGGGAGCTGTTTTTT
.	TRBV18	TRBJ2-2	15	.	CASSPAGSNTGELFF	TGTGCCAGCTCACCAGCAGGGTCGAACACCGGGGAGCTGTTTTTT
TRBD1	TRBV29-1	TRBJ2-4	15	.	CSVQGDRIAKNIQYF	TGCAGCGTTCAGGGGGACAGAATAGCCAAAAACATTCAGTACTTC
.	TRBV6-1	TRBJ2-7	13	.	CASSEANGYEQYF	TGTGCCAGCAGTGAAGCTAACGGTTACGAGCAGTACTTC
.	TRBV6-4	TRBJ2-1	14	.	CARRRVSGHNEQFF	TGTGCCAGGAGGAGGGTGTCTGGCCACAATGAGCAGTTCTTC
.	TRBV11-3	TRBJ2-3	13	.	CASSPGRTDTQYF	TGTGCCAGCAGCCCCGGTCGCACAGATACGCAGTATTTT
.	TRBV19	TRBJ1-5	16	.	CASKVLGANSNQPQHF	TGTGCCAGTAAGGTTTTGGGGGCAAATAGCAATCAGCCCCAGCATTTT
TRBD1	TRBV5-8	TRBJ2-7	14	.	CASTPRTGFYEQYF	TGTGCCAGCACCCCCCGGACAGGGTTCTACGAGCAGTACTTC
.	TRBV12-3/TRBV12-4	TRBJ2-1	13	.	CASSLQGHNEQFF	TGTGCCAGCAGCCTGCAGGGTCACAATGAGCAGTTCTTC
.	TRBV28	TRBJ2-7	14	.	CASRGGTYPYEQYF	TGTGCCAGCAGGGGAGGGACATACCCCTACGAGCAGTACTTC
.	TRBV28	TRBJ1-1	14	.	CASSFGRGSTEAFF	TGTGCCAGCAGTTTTGGACGGGGTAGCACTGAAGCTTTCTTT
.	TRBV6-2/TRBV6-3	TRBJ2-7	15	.	CASSIRTAGAHEQYF	TGTGCCAGCAGTATACGGACGGCGGGGGCGCACGAGCAGTACTTC
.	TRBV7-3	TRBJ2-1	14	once	CASSLTSGSVEQFF	TGTGCCAGCAGCCTTACGTCGGGGTCCGTTGAGCAGTTCTTC
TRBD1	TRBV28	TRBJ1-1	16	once	CASRGYAGGMNTEAFF	TGTGCCAGCAGGGGATACGCAGGGGGCATGAACACTGAAGCTTTCTTT
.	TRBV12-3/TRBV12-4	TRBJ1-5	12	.	CASSRQSQPQHF	TGTGCCAGCAGTCGACAAAGTCAGCCCCAGCATTTT
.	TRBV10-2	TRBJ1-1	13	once	CASDSSLNTEAFF	TGCGCCAGCGACTCAAGTCTGAACACTGAAGCTTTCTTT
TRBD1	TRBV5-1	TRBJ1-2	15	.	CASSSGTGVWYGYTF	TGCGCCAGCAGCTCCGGGACAGGGGTTTGGTATGGCTACACCTTC
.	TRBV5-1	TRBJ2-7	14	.	CASGPGTPSYEQYF	TGCGCCTCGGGCCCGGGGACACCTTCCTACGAGCAGTACTTC
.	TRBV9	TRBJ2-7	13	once	CASSFSASYEQYF	TGTGCCAGCAGCTTCAGCGCCTCCTACGAGCAGTACTTC